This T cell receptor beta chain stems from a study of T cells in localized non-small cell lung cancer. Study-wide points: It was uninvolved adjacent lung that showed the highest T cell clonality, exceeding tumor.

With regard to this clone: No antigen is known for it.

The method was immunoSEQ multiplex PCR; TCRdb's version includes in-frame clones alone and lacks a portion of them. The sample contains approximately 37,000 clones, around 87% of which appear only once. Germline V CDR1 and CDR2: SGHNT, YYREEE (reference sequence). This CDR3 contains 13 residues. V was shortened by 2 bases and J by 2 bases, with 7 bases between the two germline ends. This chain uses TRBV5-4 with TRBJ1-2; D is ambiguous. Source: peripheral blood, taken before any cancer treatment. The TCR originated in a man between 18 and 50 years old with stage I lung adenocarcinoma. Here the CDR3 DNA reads TGTGCCAGCAGCTTACCAGGAAACTATGGCTACACCTTC. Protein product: CASSLPGNYGYTF.